A selection of T cell receptor beta chains follows, all from one sample in a study of cytomegalovirus exposure and HLA in healthy donors. Some clones are missing from TCRdb's copy, which holds only in-frame ones; the method was immunoSEQ multiplex PCR. The sample consists of tens of thousands of clones, more than 60% of them appearing once. The sequenced sample consisted of PBMCs. Source of these receptors: a man aged 35 to 55 in good health and CMV-seronegative. CDR3s include the opening cysteine and the closing phenylalanine or tryptophan. Rows give clone size only sometimes, using once, few, many, or a class for an expanded clone.

J gene | clone size | V gene | CDR3 protein
TRBJ1-1 | . | TRBV28 | CASSLSGSTEAFF
TRBJ2-7 | . | TRBV5-1 | CASSLGDVRYEQYF
TRBJ2-7 | . | TRBV7-9 | CASSLLGNSYEQYF
TRBJ2-7 | . | TRBV9 | CASSQVAGTYEQYF
TRBJ1-2 | . | TRBV19 | CASSNTRTGVYGYTF
TRBJ2-7 | . | TRBV6-1 | CASTTGTASYEQYF
TRBJ2-3 | few | TRBV2 | CASRQQGWHADTQYF
TRBJ2-1 | . | TRBV28 | CASSLSPGTSGYNEQFF
TRBJ1-2 | . | TRBV29-1 | CSVPDTTADGYTF
TRBJ1-5 | . | TRBV6-1 | CASSGTGSNNQPQHF
TRBJ1-1 | once | TRBV30 | CAWSVLEDTEAFF
TRBJ1-1 | . | TRBV30 | CAWSHRERLNTEAFF
TRBJ1-2 | . | TRBV25-1 | CASGDRGLLYGYTF
TRBJ2-6 | . | TRBV5-4 | CASRRAGGISGANVLTF
TRBJ2-7 | . | TRBV10-2 | CASRAGVAYEQYF
TRBJ1-5 | . | TRBV5-6 | CASSTGQGNEPQHF
TRBJ1-5 | . | TRBV7-8 | CASSLVDSNQPQHF
TRBJ2-7 | . | TRBV5-6 | CASSRDRATYEQYF
TRBJ1-1 | . | TRBV4-2 | CASSQEPSRVNTEAFF
TRBJ2-2 | . | TRBV9 | CASSTGDRVTGELFF
TRBJ1-4 | . | TRBV27 | CASSRRQGATNEKLFF
TRBJ2-3 | . | TRBV2 | CASSAGTVIRTDTQYF
TRBJ1-2 | . | TRBV11-2 | CASSSLRGGYTF
TRBJ1-1 | . | TRBV6-1 | CASSARTHTEAFF
TRBJ2-2 | . | TRBV28 | CASSPGTSGRTGELFF
TRBJ2-7 | . | TRBV6-1 | CASSSFYEQYF
TRBJ1-4 | . | TRBV5-1 | CASSLGGQRFNEKLFF
TRBJ2-7 | . | TRBV6-1 | CASSREADSSYEQYF
TRBJ2-7 | once | TRBV20-1 | CSVSSYYEQYF
TRBJ2-7 | . | TRBV7-3 | CASSPTSGSEQYF
TRBJ2-7 | . | TRBV27 | CASSCAPLAIEYF
TRBJ2-5 | . | TRBV19 | CASSIHSSGGAGETQYF
TRBJ2-7 | . | TRBV2 | CASTPQGSYEQYF
TRBJ1-2 | . | TRBV14 | CASSFRTDDYGYTF
TRBJ2-6 | . | TRBV5-6 | CASSLWAEGFPTGANVLTF
TRBJ1-4 | . | TRBV5-1 | CASSLDRGNAEKLFF
TRBJ1-1 | . | TRBV11-3 | CASSLRTEAFF